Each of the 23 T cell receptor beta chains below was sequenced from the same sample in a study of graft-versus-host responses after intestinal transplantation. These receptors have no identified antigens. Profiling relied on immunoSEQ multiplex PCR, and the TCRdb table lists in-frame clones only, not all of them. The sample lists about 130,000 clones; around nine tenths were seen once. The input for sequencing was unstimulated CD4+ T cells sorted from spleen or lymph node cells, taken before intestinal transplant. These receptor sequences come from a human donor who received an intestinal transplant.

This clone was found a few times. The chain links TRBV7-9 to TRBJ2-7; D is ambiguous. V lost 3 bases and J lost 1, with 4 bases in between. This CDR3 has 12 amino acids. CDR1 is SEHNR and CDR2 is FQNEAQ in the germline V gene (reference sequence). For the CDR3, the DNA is TGTGCCAGCAGCTTCTCTTCCTACGAGCAGTACTTC. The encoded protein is CASSFSSYEQYF.

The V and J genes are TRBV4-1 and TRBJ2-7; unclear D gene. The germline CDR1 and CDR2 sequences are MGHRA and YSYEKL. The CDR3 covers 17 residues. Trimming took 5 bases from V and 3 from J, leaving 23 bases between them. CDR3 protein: CASSEPNIAGIRYEQYF. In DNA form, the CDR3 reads TGCGCCAGCAGCGAACCGAATATTGCAGGTATACGCTACGAGCAGTACTTC.

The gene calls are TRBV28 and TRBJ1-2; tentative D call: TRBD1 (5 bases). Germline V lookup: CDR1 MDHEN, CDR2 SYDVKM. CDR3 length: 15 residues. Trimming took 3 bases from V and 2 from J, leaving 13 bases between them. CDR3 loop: CASSFPRRVNYGYTF. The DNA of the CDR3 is TGTGCCAGCAGTTTCCCCCGCAGGGTAAACTATGGCTACACCTTC.

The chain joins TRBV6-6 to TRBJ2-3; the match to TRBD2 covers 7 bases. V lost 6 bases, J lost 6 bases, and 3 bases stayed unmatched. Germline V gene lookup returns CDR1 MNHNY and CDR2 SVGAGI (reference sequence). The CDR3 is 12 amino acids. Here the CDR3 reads CASSRGGDTQYF. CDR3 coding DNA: TGTGCCAGCAGCCGGGGAGGGGATACGCAGTATTTT.

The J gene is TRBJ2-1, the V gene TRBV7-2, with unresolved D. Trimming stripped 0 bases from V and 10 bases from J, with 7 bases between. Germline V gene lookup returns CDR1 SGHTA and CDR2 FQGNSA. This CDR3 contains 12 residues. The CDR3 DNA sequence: TGTGCCAGCAGCTTAGCGCGCAGGGAGCAGTTCTTC. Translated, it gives CASSLARREQFF.

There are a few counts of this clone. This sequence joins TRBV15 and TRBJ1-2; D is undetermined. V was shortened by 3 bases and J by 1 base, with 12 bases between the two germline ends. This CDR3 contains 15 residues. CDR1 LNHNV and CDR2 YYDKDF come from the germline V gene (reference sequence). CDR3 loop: CATSSHMVVNYGYTF. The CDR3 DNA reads TGTGCCACCAGCAGTCACATGGTGGTTAACTATGGCTACACCTTC. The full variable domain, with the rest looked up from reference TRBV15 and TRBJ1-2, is DAMVIQNPRYQVTQFGKPVTLSCSQTLNHNVMYWYQQKSSQAPKLLFHYYDKDFNNEADTPDNFQSRRPNTSFCFLDIRSPGLGDTAMYLCATSSHMVVNYGYTFGSGTRLTVV.

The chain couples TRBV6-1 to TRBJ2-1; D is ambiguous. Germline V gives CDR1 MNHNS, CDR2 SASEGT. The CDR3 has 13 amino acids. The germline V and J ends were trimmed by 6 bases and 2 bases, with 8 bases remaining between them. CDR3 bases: TGTGCCAGCAGGGCGAGACCCTACAATGAGCAGTTCTTC. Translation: CASRARPYNEQFF.

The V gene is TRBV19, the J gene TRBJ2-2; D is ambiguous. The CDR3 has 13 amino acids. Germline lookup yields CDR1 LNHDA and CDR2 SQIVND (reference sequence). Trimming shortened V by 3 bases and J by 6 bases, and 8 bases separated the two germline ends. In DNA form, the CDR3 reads TGTGCCAGTAGTATGACTGCGGCCGGGGAGCTGTTTTTT. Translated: CASSMTAAGELFF.

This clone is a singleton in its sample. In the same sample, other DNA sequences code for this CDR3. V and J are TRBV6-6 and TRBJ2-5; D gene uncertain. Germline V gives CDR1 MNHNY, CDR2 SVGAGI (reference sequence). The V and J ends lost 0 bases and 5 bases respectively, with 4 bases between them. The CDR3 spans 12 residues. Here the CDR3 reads CASSYSGETQYF. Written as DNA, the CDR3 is TGTGCCAGCAGTTACTCTGGGGAGACCCAGTACTTC.

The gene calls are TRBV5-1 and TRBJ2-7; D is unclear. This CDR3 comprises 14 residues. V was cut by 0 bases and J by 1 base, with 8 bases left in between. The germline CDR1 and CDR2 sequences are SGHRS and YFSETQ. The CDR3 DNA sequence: TGCGCCAGCAGCTTGGACTCGAGGTCCTACGAGCAGTACTTC. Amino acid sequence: CASSLDSRSYEQYF.

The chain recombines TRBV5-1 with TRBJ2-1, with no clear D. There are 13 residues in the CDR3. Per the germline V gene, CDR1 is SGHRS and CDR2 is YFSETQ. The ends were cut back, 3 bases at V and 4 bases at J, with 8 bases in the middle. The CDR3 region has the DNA TGCGCCAGCAGCTACCTCGGGTACAATGAGCAGTTCTTC. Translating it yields CASSYLGYNEQFF.

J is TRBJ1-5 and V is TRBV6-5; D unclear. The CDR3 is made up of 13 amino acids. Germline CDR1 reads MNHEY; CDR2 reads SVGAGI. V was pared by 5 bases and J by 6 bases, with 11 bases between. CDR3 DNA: TGTGCCAGCAGTCTGGACCGAATTCAGCCCCAGCATTTT. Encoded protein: CASSLDRIQPQHF.

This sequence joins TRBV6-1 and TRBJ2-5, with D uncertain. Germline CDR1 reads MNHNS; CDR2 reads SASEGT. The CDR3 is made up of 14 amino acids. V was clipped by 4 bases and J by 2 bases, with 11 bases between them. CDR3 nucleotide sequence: TGTGCCAGCAGTGCTTTTGCGACACAAGAGACCCAGTACTTC. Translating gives CASSAFATQETQYF.

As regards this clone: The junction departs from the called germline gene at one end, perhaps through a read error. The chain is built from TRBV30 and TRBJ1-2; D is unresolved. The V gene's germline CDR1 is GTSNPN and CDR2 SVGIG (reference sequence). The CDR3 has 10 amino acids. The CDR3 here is CAWSVGSPVF. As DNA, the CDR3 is TGTGCCTGGAGTGTAGGATCCCCCGTCTTC. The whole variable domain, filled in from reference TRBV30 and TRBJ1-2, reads SQTIHQWPATLVQPVGSPLSLECTVEGTSNPNLYWYRQAAGRGLQLLFYSVGIGQISSEVPQNLSASRPQDRQFILSSKKLLLSDSGFYLCAWSVGSPVFGSGTRLTVV.

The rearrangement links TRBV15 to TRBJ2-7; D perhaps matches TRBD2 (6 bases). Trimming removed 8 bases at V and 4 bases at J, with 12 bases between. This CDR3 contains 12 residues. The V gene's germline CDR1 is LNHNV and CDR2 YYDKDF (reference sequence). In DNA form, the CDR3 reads TGTGCCACCCTCGGGAGCCCGTACGAGCAGTACTTC. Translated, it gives CATLGSPYEQYF. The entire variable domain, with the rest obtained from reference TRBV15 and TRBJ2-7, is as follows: DAMVIQNPRYQVTQFGKPVTLSCSQTLNHNVMYWYQQKSSQAPKLLFHYYDKDFNNEADTPDNFQSRRPNTSFCFLDIRSPGLGDTAMYLCATLGSPYEQYFGPGTRLTVT.

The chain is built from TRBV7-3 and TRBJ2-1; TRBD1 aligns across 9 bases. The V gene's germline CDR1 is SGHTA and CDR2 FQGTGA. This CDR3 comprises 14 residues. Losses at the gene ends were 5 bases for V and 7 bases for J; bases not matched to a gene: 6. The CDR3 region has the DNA TGTGCCAGCAGCCTACAGGGGGCCCAGAATGAGCAGTTCTTC. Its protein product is CASSLQGAQNEQFF.

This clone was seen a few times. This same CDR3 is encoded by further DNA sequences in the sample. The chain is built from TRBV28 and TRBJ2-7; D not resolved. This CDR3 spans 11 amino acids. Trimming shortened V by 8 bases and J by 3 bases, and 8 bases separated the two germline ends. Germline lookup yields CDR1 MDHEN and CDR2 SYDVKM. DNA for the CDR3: TGTGCCAGCCGCACTATCTACGAGCAGTACTTC. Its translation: CASRTIYEQYF. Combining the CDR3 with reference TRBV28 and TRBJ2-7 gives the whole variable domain DVKVTQSSRYLVKRTGEKVFLECVQDMDHENMFWYRQDPGLGLRLIYFSYDVKMKEKGDIPEGYSVSREKKERFSLILESASTNQTSMYLCASRTIYEQYFGPGTRLTVT.

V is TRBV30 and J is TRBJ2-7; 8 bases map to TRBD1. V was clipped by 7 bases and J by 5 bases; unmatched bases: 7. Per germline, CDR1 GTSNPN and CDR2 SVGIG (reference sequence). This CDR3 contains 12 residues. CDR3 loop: CAYWTGRHEQYF. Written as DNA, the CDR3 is TGTGCCTATTGGACAGGGCGGCACGAGCAGTACTTC.

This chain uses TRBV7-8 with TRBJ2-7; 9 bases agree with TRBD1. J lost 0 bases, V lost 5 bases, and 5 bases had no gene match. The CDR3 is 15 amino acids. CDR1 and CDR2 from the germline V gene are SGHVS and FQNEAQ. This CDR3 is CASSIETGGSYEQYF. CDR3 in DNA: TGTGCCAGCAGCATAGAGACAGGGGGCTCCTACGAGCAGTACTTC.

DNA for the CDR3: TGTGCCAGCAGTTTAGGCCCGGGACCCGCGCAGTATTTT. Amino acids: CASSLGPGPAQYF. The J gene is TRBJ2-3, the V gene TRBV6-5; either TRBD1 or TRBD2 may fit D (5 bases each). The germline V gene encodes CDR1 MNHEY and CDR2 SVGAGI. Deletions cut 4 bases from V and 10 bases from J, with 15 bases between. This CDR3 is built from 13 residues.

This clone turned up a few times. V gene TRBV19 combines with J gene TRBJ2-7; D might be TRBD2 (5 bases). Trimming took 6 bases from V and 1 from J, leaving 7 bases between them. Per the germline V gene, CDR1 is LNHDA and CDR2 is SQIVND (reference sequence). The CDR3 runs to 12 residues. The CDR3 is CASRGDSYEQYF. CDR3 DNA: TGTGCCAGTAGGGGAGATTCCTACGAGCAGTACTTC. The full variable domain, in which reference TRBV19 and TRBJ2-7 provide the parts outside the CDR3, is DGGITQSPKYLFRKEGQNVTLSCEQNLNHDAMYWYRQDPGQGLRLIYYSQIVNDFQKGDIAEGYSVSREKKESFPLTVTSAQKNPTAFYLCASRGDSYEQYFGPGTRLTVT.

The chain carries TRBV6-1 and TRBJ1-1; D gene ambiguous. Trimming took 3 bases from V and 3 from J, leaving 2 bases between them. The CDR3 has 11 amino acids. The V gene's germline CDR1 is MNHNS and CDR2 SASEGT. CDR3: CASSDDTEAFF. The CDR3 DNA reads TGTGCCAGCAGTGACGACACTGAAGCTTTCTTT.

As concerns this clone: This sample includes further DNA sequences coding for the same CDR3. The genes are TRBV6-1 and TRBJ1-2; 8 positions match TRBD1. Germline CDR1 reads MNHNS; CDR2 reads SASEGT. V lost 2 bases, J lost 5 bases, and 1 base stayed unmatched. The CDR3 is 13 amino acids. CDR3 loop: CASSEQGAYGYTF. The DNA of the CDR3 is TGTGCCAGCAGTGAACAGGGGGCGTATGGCTACACCTTC.